The following is a TCR beta chain sequence with its context. Original analysis: Estimation of nucleated cell counts was performed using reference gene primer amplification. Generated by immunoSEQ multiplex PCR, the TCRdb table keeps only in-frame clones and is missing some. V and J calls and clone size are those listed in that table; D and trimming were worked out from the DNA. The sample consists of about 30,000 clones, around nine tenths of them appearing once. This sample was taken from a study of blood T cell repertoires in COVID-19. On the study more broadly: Samples representing acute and convalescent COVID-19 were sourced from the United States, Italy and Spain. T cells, B-cell-depleted T cells, or PBMCs supplied cDNA or gDNA.

CDR1 and CDR2 (germline): LNHDA, SQIVND (reference sequence). The ends lost 5 bases at V and 5 bases at J; junction bases unmatched: 9. The CDR3 extends over 15 amino acids. Sequences were obtained from peripheral blood. The TCR was taken from a human donor in a cohort sampled during active COVID-19. The donor label of this sample is uncertain. The V call is TRBV19, the J call TRBJ2-1; TRBD1 agrees at 7 bases. The CDR3 DNA reads as TGTGCCAGTAGTCCCGGACAGGCCCAGGACAATGAGCAGTTCTTC. It is translated as CASSPGQAQDNEQFF.